The rows below give T cell receptor beta chains drawn from one sample of a study of T cells in Graves' hyperthyroidism and ophthalmopathy. TCRdb passed the multiplex PCR reads through MiXCR, listing each CDR3 protein once. Found here are about 360,000 distinct CDR3 sequences, 15% to 20% of them singletons; the top ten hold about 3.7%. The specimen was blood. The receptors were sampled from a woman between 18 and 30 years old with Graves' hyperthyroidism. The CDR3 runs from the conserved cysteine through the conserved F or W. A D gene is named only where the DNA matches it firmly. Part of the rows lack a size; the others show once, few, many or a class for expanded clones.

TRBJ1-1 TRBV6-5 many NA TGTGCCAGCAGTTACAGCGAGGAAGGGGCTGAAGCTTTCTTT CASSYSEEGAEAFF
TRBJ2-7 TRBV7-2 many TRBD2 TGTGCCAGCAGCCCTAGCGGGGGGGCCTCCGAGCAGTACTTC CASSPSGGASEQYF
TRBJ2-7 TRBV28 NA NA TGTGCCAGCAGGGACCCAGGGGTTTCCGAGCAGTACTTC CASRDPGVSEQYF
TRBJ2-7 TRBV12-3/TRBV12-4 few TRBD2 TGTGCCAGCAGCTGGGGGGGGGATTACGAGCAGTACTTC CASSWGGDYEQYF
TRBJ2-2 TRBV28 NA TRBD1 TGTGCCAGCCTGGGACAGGGGGCAGCCGGGGAGCTGTTTTTT CASLGQGAAGELFF
TRBJ2-7 TRBV3-1 many NA TGTGCCAGCAGCCAGGGCTGGGACGAGCAGTACTTC CASSQGWDEQYF
TRBJ1-2 TRBV19 few NA TGTGCCAGTAGTACCGACATCAGCTATGGCTACACCTTC CASSTDISYGYTF
TRBJ1-1 TRBV29-1 many NA TGCAGCATTACTACAGGGTTTAACACTGAAGCTTTCTTT CSITTGFNTEAFF
TRBJ2-7 TRBV6-2/TRBV6-3 few NA TGTGCCAGCAGTTACTCTGGTGGATCGATCTACGAGCAGTACTTC CASSYSGGSIYEQYF
TRBJ1-2 TRBV4-1 few TRBD1 TGCGCCAGCAGCCAAATCACAGGGGAGGGCTACACCTTC CASSQITGEGYTF
TRBJ1-5 TRBV5-1 many NA TGCGCCAGCAGCTTGGACGGCGATAGCAATCAGCCCCAGCATTTT CASSLDGDSNQPQHF
TRBJ2-2 TRBV24-1 many TRBD1 TGTGCCACCAGTGATCCCGGACAGGGTAGGACCGGGGAGCTGTTTTTT CATSDPGQGRTGELFF
TRBJ2-2 TRBV12-3/TRBV12-4 NA NA TGTGCCAGCAGCATACAGGGGAACACCGGGGAGCTGTTTTTT CASSIQGNTGELFF
TRBJ2-7 TRBV4-2 many NA TGTGCCAGCAGCCAAGATAGGGGGACCCCCTACGAGCAGTACTTC CASSQDRGTPYEQYF
TRBJ2-2 TRBV28 many TRBD1 TGTGCCAGCAGGGAAGGGACAGTTCCGAACACCGGGGAGCTGTTTTTT CASREGTVPNTGELFF
TRBJ1-2 TRBV2 many NA TGTGCCAGCAGTGAAGCTGAAGGGCGCGGCTACACCTTC CASSEAEGRGYTF
TRBJ2-7 TRBV6-1 many TRBD1 TGTGCCAGCATGGTGCGGCCGGGACAGGGGAGCTACGAGCAGTACTTC CASMVRPGQGSYEQYF
TRBJ2-2 TRBV5-1 many NA TGCGCCAGCTGGTCCGGACAACCGAACACCGGGGAGCTGTTTTTT CASWSGQPNTGELFF
TRBJ1-1 TRBV30 many NA TGTGCCTGGAGGCTCCGGACCGGGAACACTGAAGCTTTCTTT CAWRLRTGNTEAFF
TRBJ1-5 TRBV6-1 many NA TGTGCCAGCAGCGCTTGGATCTCGCCCCAGCATTTT CASSAWISPQHF
TRBJ1-5 TRBV20-1 NA NA TGCAGTGCTACCCGGGGAAATAGCAATCGGCCCCAGCATTTT CSATRGNSNRPQHF
TRBJ2-7 TRBV7-2 many TRBD2 TGTGCCAGCAGCTTAGCCATAGCGGGGAGGACCTACGAGCAGTACTTC CASSLAIAGRTYEQYF
TRBJ1-3 TRBV28 many NA TGTGCCAGCAGGGCCATCAACACCATATATTTT CASRAINTIYF
TRBJ2-7 TRBV20-1 NA TRBD2 TGCAGTGCTACTCCGGGACTAGCCGGGGAGCAGTACTTC CSATPGLAGEQYF
TRBJ2-3 TRBV11-2 NA TRBD2 TGTGCCAGCAGCCCCTGGACTAGCGCGACAGATACGCAGTATTTT CASSPWTSATDTQYF
TRBJ1-5 TRBV20-1 many NA TGCAGTGCTCCTCCGGAGGTCGATCAGCCCCAGCATTTT CSAPPEVDQPQHF
TRBJ1-1 TRBV5-1 many NA TGCGCCAGCAGCGGGAGGGGACCCGACACTGAAGCTTTCTTT CASSGRGPDTEAFF
TRBJ2-7 TRBV10-3 many NA TGTGCCATCAGTGAGACCGGGACGGCCTCCTACGAGCAGTACTTC CAISETGTASYEQYF
TRBJ1-1 TRBV20-1 many TRBD1 TGCAGTGCTAGAGACAGGGGGACCCGCACTGAAGCTTTCTTT CSARDRGTRTEAFF
TRBJ1-5 TRBV6-4 NA NA TGTGCCAGCACTCTAGGGGATAATCAGCCCCAGCATTTT CASTLGDNQPQHF
TRBJ2-7 TRBV2 many TRBD2 TGTGCCAGCAGCACTGACACCCAGTTGCACTCGGGGGGACTTTACGAGCAGTACTTC CASSTDTQLHSGGLYEQYF
TRBJ1-1 TRBV6-5 NA NA TGTGCCAGCAGTTACTCGGGCCAAACAGGTTCTCGGGATGAAGCTTTCTTT CASSYSGQTGSRDEAFF
TRBJ2-5 TRBV18 NA TRBD2 TGTGCCAGCTCACCAATCCCCCTAGCGGGTACCCAAGAGACCCAGTACTTC CASSPIPLAGTQETQYF
TRBJ1-1 TRBV4-1 NA NA TGCGCCAGCAGCCGGTTTTGGGGGGCAGGGACTGAAGCTTTCTTT CASSRFWGAGTEAFF
TRBJ1-5 TRBV20-1 many TRBD1 TGCAGTGCACTTGTCTCCGGGACAGGGAATCAGCCCCAGCATTTT CSALVSGTGNQPQHF
TRBJ2-7 TRBV6-1 many NA TGTGCCAGCAGTGAGGCAACGGGGGCGCCAATGGCTGAGTACTTC CASSEATGAPMAEYF
TRBJ2-7 TRBV18 few TRBD1 TGTGCCAGCTCACCCAACAGGGGGCTCGGGAACGAGCAGTACTTC CASSPNRGLGNEQYF
TRBJ2-7 TRBV4-1 many TRBD1 TGCGCCAGCAGCCAAGTTTCCCCGAGACAGGGCCTCTCCTACGAGCAGTACTTC CASSQVSPRQGLSYEQYF
TRBJ2-5 TRBV6-1 many NA TGTGCCAGCACTTCACAGGGGACCCAGTACTTC CASTSQGTQYF
TRBJ2-7 TRBV10-1 many TRBD2 TGCGCCAGCAGGGGCGGACTAGCGGACTCCTACGAGCAGTACTTC CASRGGLADSYEQYF
TRBJ2-5 TRBV20-1 many NA TGCAGTGCTGGAGAGCCCAGGACGGAGACCCAGTACTTC CSAGEPRTETQYF
TRBJ2-7 TRBV12-3/TRBV12-4 many NA TGTGCCAGCAGCCCAGACCTCCCTGCGAGGTCCACCTACGAGCAGTACTTC CASSPDLPARSTYEQYF
TRBJ1-1 TRBV11-2 many NA TGTGCCAGCAGCTTAGATCCGGGCATAATGAACACTGAAGCTTTCTTT CASSLDPGIMNTEAFF
TRBJ1-2 TRBV30 few NA TGTGCCTGGATGGTACTTGATGGCTACACCTTC CAWMVLDGYTF
TRBJ1-1 TRBV20-1 many NA TGCAGTGCTAGAGATCAGAGGGGGGCGAACCCTGAAGCTTTCTTT CSARDQRGANPEAFF
TRBJ1-3 TRBV18 few NA TGTGCCAGCTCACCAACAATATCCCCCGGAAACACCATATATTTT CASSPTISPGNTIYF
TRBJ2-5 TRBV7-8 many NA TGTGCCAGCAGCTTAGAACGACTACGTTACCAAGAGACCCAGTACTTC CASSLERLRYQETQYF
TRBJ1-1 TRBV20-1 many NA TGCAGTGCTAGAGGTGAAACAGGCAGGAGGACTGAAGCTTTCTTT CSARGETGRRTEAFF
TRBJ2-7 TRBV12-5 many TRBD2 TGTGCTAGTGCCCGGGGAGGGGACGAGCAGTACTTC CASARGGDEQYF
TRBJ1-2 TRBV12-3/TRBV12-4 many NA TGTGCCAGCAGTACCCCGGCGTTTGGTGGCTACACCTTC CASSTPAFGGYTF
TRBJ2-7 TRBV30 few NA TGTGCCTGGGAGGCAGGGACCTACGAGCAGTACTTC CAWEAGTYEQYF
TRBJ1-2 TRBV28 many TRBD1 TGTGCCAGCAGTTCGGGACAGGGAGTTGATGGCTACACCTTC CASSSGQGVDGYTF
TRBJ2-5 TRBV28 many TRBD1 TGTGCCAGCAGTTTGGCATATAGACAGGGGGAGACCCAGTACTTC CASSLAYRQGETQYF
TRBJ1-2 TRBV29-1 many NA TGCAGCGTTGACCGGGGGTACTATGGCTACACCTTC CSVDRGYYGYTF
TRBJ1-1 TRBV12-3/TRBV12-4 many NA TGTGCCAGCGGCCCCCGACGTGCAGAGTCAGCTTTCTTT CASGPRRAESAFF
TRBJ1-5 TRBV19 many NA TGTGCCAGTAGTATGGGATCAGGGGAGATAGTACAGCCCCAGCATTTT CASSMGSGEIVQPQHF
TRBJ2-5 TRBV12-3/TRBV12-4 many TRBD2 TGTGCCAGCAGTAGCTTGGGCGGGGGGGGTCAAGAGACCCAGTACTTC CASSSLGGGGQETQYF